This T cell receptor (beta chain) was sequenced during a study of T cells in localized non-small cell lung cancer. V was clipped by 4 bases and J by 4 bases, with 21 bases between them. The germline V gene has CDR1 SGHDT and CDR2 YYEEEE. The CDR3 totals 17 residues. A note on this clone: Its target is not known.

Study-wide findings and caveats: Appearance in adjacent lung was seen for a median approximately 58 of the top 100 tumor clones.

Here immunoSEQ multiplex PCR was the method, and the copy in TCRdb shows in-frame clones only, minus some. The sample carries approximately 25,000 clones, 90% recorded once. The chain combines TRBV5-6 with TRBJ1-5, with D tentatively TRBD1 (5 bases). The sample was peripheral blood, taken before any cancer treatment. This clonotype was obtained from a woman between 35 and 75 years old with stage I lung adenocarcinoma. The DNA for the CDR3 is TGTGCCAGCAGCCGGCGTGGGGCCCTTGGGCTGAATCAGCCCCAGCATTTT. Residues: CASSRRGALGLNQPQHF.